The clone carrying this T cell receptor (beta chain) was observed a single time. The sample belongs to a study of Ad26.COV2.S vaccination and SARS-CoV-2 variants. Treatment in this sample: 15 to 20 received Ad26.COV2.S at low or high dose, single or two shots; about 5 received placebo; per-sample allocation not given. Sampling took place 63 days after the first vaccine or placebo injection. Repertoires were generated with immunoSEQ multiplex PCR, while TCRdb's copy carries only in-frame clones and drops some. The sample holds around 320,000 clones, just over 85% seen once. The sequence derives from a person between 18 and 60 years old who received the Ad26.COV2.S COVID-19 vaccine or a placebo. This specimen was peripheral blood, taken in a trial of Ad26.COV2.S vaccine versus placebo.

The CDR3 is CASSPSSGGAYEQYF. The CDR3 DNA follows: TGTGCCAGCTCACCAAGTAGCGGGGGGGCCTACGAGCAGTACTTC. The J gene is TRBJ2-7, the V gene TRBV18, with 11 nucleotides matching TRBD2. V lost 2 bases and J lost 2; bases outside the gene matches: 2. The germline CDR1 and CDR2 sequences are KGHSH and LQKENI. This CDR3 is built from 15 residues.